The source of this T cell receptor beta chain is a study of OX40 agonist ivuxolimab in advanced cancers. Overall study: Previous treatment with anti-PD-1, anti-PD-L1 or anti-CTLA-4 therapy was allowed; under 50% had received some.

Germline lookup yields CDR1 MNHEY and CDR2 SMNVEV (reference sequence). CDR3 length equals 13 residues. V dropped 3 bases and J dropped 0 bases, with 3 bases sitting between them. General study results and limits: Both CD4+ and CD8+ T cell populations in blood had undergone clonal expansion by week 6 at 0.1 to 3.0 mg/kg.

Measured with immunoSEQ multiplex PCR; TCRdb has only the in-frame clones, and not every one. The sample includes tens of thousands of clones, 80% to 90% of them seen just once. This clone has only one observation. Its antigen is still unknown. The J gene is TRBJ2-1, the V gene TRBV27; D gene uncertain. The input for sequencing was CD4+ or CD8+ T cells sorted from blood, taken in a trial of the OX40 agonist ivuxolimab. This clonotype was sampled from an adult with an advanced solid tumor such as melanoma, head and neck, liver or kidney cancer. CDR3 DNA sequence: TGTGCCAGCAGTTTTGACTCCTACAATGAGCAGTTCTTC. Translating it yields CASSFDSYNEQFF.